This T cell receptor beta chain was sequenced during a study of cytomegalovirus exposure and HLA in healthy donors. Broader study findings: Association of a missense DCLRE1C variant with TCR beta V- and J-gene trimming was reported in a later analysis. The later analysis indicated that the majority of CMV-associated TCR beta chains appeared HLA-restricted. Clonal expansion was found to be greater in HLA-associated TCR beta chains than in equally common others in a later analysis.

Concerning this clone itself: Its matching antigen is unknown.

Primers included in the PCR were 60 Vbeta and 13 Jbeta primers. The protocol was immunoSEQ multiplex PCR, while the TCRdb copy is restricted to in-frame clones and leaves out a portion. The table for this sample gives roughly 120,000 clones. V was pared by 2 bases and J by 5 bases, with 3 bases between. Germline CDR1 is SGHKS and CDR2 is YYEKEE (reference sequence). The CDR3 covers 11 residues. The chain links TRBV5-5 to TRBJ2-3; D gene unclear. The sequenced sample consisted of PBMCs. The clonotype comes from a young man in good health and CMV-seronegative. CDR3 sequence reads: CASSLQDTQYF. The CDR3 DNA sequence: TGTGCCAGCAGCTTACAAGATACGCAGTATTTT.